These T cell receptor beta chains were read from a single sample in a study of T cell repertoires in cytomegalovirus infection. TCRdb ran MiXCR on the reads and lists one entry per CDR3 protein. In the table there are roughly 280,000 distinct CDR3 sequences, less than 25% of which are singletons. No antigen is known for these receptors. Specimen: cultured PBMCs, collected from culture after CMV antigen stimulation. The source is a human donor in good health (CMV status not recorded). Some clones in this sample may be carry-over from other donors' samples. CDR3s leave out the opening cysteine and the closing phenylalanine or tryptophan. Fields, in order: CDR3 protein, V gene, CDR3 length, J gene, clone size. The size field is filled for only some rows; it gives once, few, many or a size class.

CDR3aa: ASREALGRGLPEAF; v_gene: TRBV6-5; len: 14; j_gene: TRBJ1-1; abundance: many
CDR3aa: ASSAGTEVENEQF; v_gene: TRBV2; len: 13; j_gene: TRBJ2-1; abundance: .
CDR3aa: ASSPWGAGGPNEQF; v_gene: TRBV7-3; len: 14; j_gene: TRBJ2-1; abundance: .
CDR3aa: ASSFSGSPTDTQY; v_gene: TRBV27; len: 13; j_gene: TRBJ2-3; abundance: few
CDR3aa: ASSRGPSRAREQY; v_gene: TRBV28; len: 13; j_gene: TRBJ2-7; abundance: .
CDR3aa: ASSYGQGPDTQY; v_gene: TRBV4-3; len: 12; j_gene: TRBJ2-3; abundance: many
CDR3aa: ASTSWRGENTEAF; v_gene: TRBV7-8; len: 13; j_gene: TRBJ1-1; abundance: many
CDR3aa: ASSLLGGDYNSPLH; v_gene: TRBV12-3/TRBV12-4; len: 14; j_gene: TRBJ1-6; abundance: many
CDR3aa: ASSYPGHTSGANVLT; v_gene: TRBV7-9; len: 15; j_gene: TRBJ2-6; abundance: .
CDR3aa: ASSPRDLNTEAF; v_gene: TRBV7-8; len: 12; j_gene: TRBJ1-1; abundance: few
CDR3aa: ASSYSIWTTPYTQY; v_gene: TRBV6-2/TRBV6-3; len: 14; j_gene: TRBJ2-3; abundance: .
CDR3aa: SARDSGAVYNEQF; v_gene: TRBV20-1; len: 13; j_gene: TRBJ2-1; abundance: few
CDR3aa: ASSQIGSGEGYT; v_gene: TRBV4-1; len: 12; j_gene: TRBJ1-2; abundance: .
CDR3aa: ASSHFKGTSITDTQY; v_gene: TRBV19; len: 15; j_gene: TRBJ2-3; abundance: .
CDR3aa: ASSIERNTQY; v_gene: TRBV12-3/TRBV12-4; len: 10; j_gene: TRBJ2-3; abundance: few